The clone carrying this TCR beta chain was counted between two and nine times. Its cognate antigen is unknown. These data originate in a study of blood T cells in healthy people across ages. General study points: Using unsorted PBMCs precluded a conclusive naive versus antigen-experienced comparison.

With a J-beta primer mix and a sample-barcoded 5' primer, a second PCR ran roughly 7 to 11 cycles. TCRdb itself ran the 5' RACE reads through MiXCR, one entry per CDR3 protein. Here the sample spans hundreds of thousands of distinct CDR3 sequences, roughly 41% being singletons. This CDR3 contains 15 residues. Trimming removed 2 bases from V and 7 bases from J, with 12 bases in between. Germline values: CDR1 LGHDT, CDR2 YNNKEL (reference sequence). The sequenced material came from blood. The chain links TRBV3-1 to TRBJ1-6, with a tentative D call TRBD1 (6 bases). The sequence came from a man aged 80 or over in good health. The CDR3 DNA reads TGTGCCAGCAGCCAACGGACAGCGAAGAATTCACCCCTCCACTTT. It codes for CASSQRTAKNSPLHF.